This entry features one TCR beta chain sequence. Measured with immunoSEQ multiplex PCR; TCRdb has only the in-frame clones, and not every one. Of roughly 87,000 clones listed, just under 95% are singletons. The data stem from a study of technical replicates of blood from a few donors. The V gene's germline CDR1 is LNHDA and CDR2 SQIVND (reference sequence). Losses at the gene ends were 3 bases for V and 2 bases for J; bases not matched to a gene: 0. This CDR3 has 14 amino acids. The TCR comes from a human donor in good health. Sample: T cells isolated from PBMCs. The chain employs TRBV19 and TRBJ2-5; 10 nucleotides align to TRBD1. The CDR3 nucleotides read TGTGCCAGTAGTATGGGACAGGGGCAAGAGACCCAGTACTTC. Translation: CASSMGQGQETQYF.